This passage covers 6 T cell receptor beta chains from one sample sequenced in a study of blood T cell repertoires in COVID-19. Sequencing used immunoSEQ multiplex PCR; TCRdb keeps in-frame clones, though not all of them. Of about 150,000 clones listed, 75% to 90% are singletons. Input material: peripheral blood. The receptor set was obtained from a man in his 70s with acute or convalescent COVID-19.

The chain links TRBV7-3 to TRBJ2-2; perhaps TRBD2 as D (5 bases). Trimming removed 1 base at V and 4 bases at J, with 10 bases between. Germline CDR1 SGHTA, CDR2 FQGTGA. The CDR3 is 15 amino acids. DNA of the CDR3: TGTGCCAGCAGCTTAAGGGGTCTAGCCACCGGGGAGCTGTTTTTT. This translates into CASSLRGLATGELFF.

This clone was observed once. This sequence joins TRBV9 and TRBJ2-3; the match to TRBD2 covers 10 bases. V shed 3 bases, J shed 6 bases, and the junction held 10 bases outside the gene matches. CDR1 is SGDLS, CDR2 YYNGEE, per germline. The CDR3 is 16 residues long. The CDR3: CASSDFSGGTADTQYF. The CDR3 bases are TGTGCCAGCAGCGACTTTAGCGGGGGGACTGCGGATACGCAGTATTTT.

V gene TRBV27 combines with J gene TRBJ1-6, with a tentative D call TRBD1 (6 bases). Between the trimmed V and J ends, which lost 3 bases and 8 bases, there was a span of 11 bases. The CDR3 runs 14 residues. Per the germline V gene, CDR1 is MNHEY and CDR2 is SMNVEV (reference sequence). The CDR3 loop reads CASSFSSGDSPLHF. In nucleotides, the CDR3 is TGTGCCAGCAGTTTCTCCTCAGGGGATTCACCCCTCCACTTT.

The chain joins TRBV7-9 to TRBJ2-2; tentatively, D is TRBD1 (6 bases). Trimming left V 3 bases short and J 4 bases short, with 15 bases between. Germline assignment: CDR1 SEHNR and CDR2 FQNEAQ (reference sequence). The CDR3 has 16 amino acids. This CDR3 is CASSFPGTGRTGELFF. In DNA, the CDR3 is TGTGCCAGCAGCTTCCCGGGCACAGGGCGCACCGGGGAGCTGTTTTTT.

V is TRBV19 and J is TRBJ1-5, with 11 nucleotides matching TRBD1. CDR1 is LNHDA and CDR2 is SQIVND in the germline V gene (reference sequence). Germline trimming cut 7 bases from V and 6 bases from J; bases unmatched to any gene: 5. The CDR3 totals 14 residues. Here the CDR3 reads CASIWDRGVQPQHF. Here the CDR3 DNA reads TGTGCCAGTATCTGGGACAGGGGGGTTCAGCCCCAGCATTTT.

V and J are TRBV3-1 (or the pseudogene TRBV3-2) and TRBJ2-3, with 8 positions matching TRBD2. The CDR3 totals 18 residues. V shed 2 bases, J shed 2 bases, and the junction held 12 bases outside the gene matches. In germline, CDR1 is LGHDT, CDR2 YNNKEL (reference sequence). The CDR3: CASSQISPGLVHTDTQYF. CDR3 nucleotide sequence: TGTGCCAGCAGCCAAATTTCCCCGGGACTAGTCCACACAGATACGCAGTATTTT.